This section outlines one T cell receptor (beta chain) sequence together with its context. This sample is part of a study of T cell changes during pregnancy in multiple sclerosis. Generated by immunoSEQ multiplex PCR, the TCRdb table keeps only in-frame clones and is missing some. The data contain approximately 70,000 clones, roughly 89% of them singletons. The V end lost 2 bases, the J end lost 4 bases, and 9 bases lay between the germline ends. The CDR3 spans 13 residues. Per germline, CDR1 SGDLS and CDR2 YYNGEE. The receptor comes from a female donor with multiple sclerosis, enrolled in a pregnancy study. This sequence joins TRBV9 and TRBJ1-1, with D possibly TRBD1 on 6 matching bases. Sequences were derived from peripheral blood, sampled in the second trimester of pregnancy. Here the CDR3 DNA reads TGTGCCAGCAGCGTTACAGGGACCACTGAAGCTTTCTTT. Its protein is CASSVTGTTEAFF. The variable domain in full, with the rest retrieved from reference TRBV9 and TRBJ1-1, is DSGVTQTPKHLITATGQRVTLRCSPRSGDLSVYWYQQSLDQGLQFLIQYYNGEERAKGNILERFSAQQFPDLHSELNLSSLELGDSALYFCASSVTGTTEAFFGQGTRLTVV.